One sample yielded the 13 T cell receptor beta chains listed below, sequenced in a study of T cell responses to AZD1222 COVID-19 vaccine. Clones were read by immunoSEQ multiplex PCR, and TCRdb kept only the in-frame ones, dropping some. Of about 100,000 clones in the sample, more than 75% were seen once. The starting material was peripheral blood, obtained on day 0 of AZD1222 vaccination. All receptors come from an adult in good health.

V and J are TRBV5-4 and TRBJ1-1; D perhaps matches TRBD1 (5 bases). Germline lookup yields CDR1 SGHNT and CDR2 YYREEE (reference sequence). The CDR3 length is 15 residues. The V and J ends lost 4 bases and 1 base respectively, with 14 bases between them. The DNA for the CDR3 is TGTGCCAGCAGCCCGGGGACGTTCCAGAACACTGAAGCTTTCTTT. This gives the protein CASSPGTFQNTEAFF.

The sample holds one count of this clone. The chain links TRBV4-1 to TRBJ1-4; D remains unclear. The CDR3 is 11 amino acids. CDR1 and CDR2 from the germline V gene are MGHRA and YSYEKL. V lost 6 bases, J lost 8 bases, and 7 bases lay in between. CDR3 sequence (DNA): TGCGCCAGCAGGTTGGGCGAAAAACTGTTTTTT. Amino acid sequence: CASRLGEKLFF.

This clone was counted only a few times. This sequence joins TRBV10-3 and TRBJ1-2, with D perhaps matching TRBD1 (5 bases). Deletions cut 10 bases from V and 2 bases from J, with 17 bases between. The germline V gene encodes CDR1 ENHRY and CDR2 SYGVKD. The CDR3 extends over 14 amino acids. DNA of the CDR3: TGTGCCACCTCCCTTGACAGACTGAACTATGGCTACACCTTC. This translates into CATSLDRLNYGYTF.

The chain carries TRBV27 and TRBJ2-5; D is unclear. CDR3 length equals 12 residues. V was cut by 5 bases and J by 3 bases, with 7 bases left in between. The V gene's germline CDR1 is MNHEY and CDR2 SMNVEV (reference sequence). This chain's CDR3 is CASSLNKETQYF. The CDR3 DNA reads TGTGCCAGCAGTCTAAACAAAGAGACCCAGTACTTC.

This rearrangement joins TRBV18 to TRBJ1-6; D may be TRBD1 (5 bases). Trimming stripped 5 bases from V and 7 bases from J, with 12 bases between. Germline V gene lookup returns CDR1 KGHSH and CDR2 LQKENI. This CDR3 has 14 residues. The CDR3 region is CASSDRYDNSPLHF. CDR3 coding DNA: TGTGCCAGCTCAGACAGATATGACAATTCACCCCTCCACTTT. Variable domain in full (rest from reference TRBV18 and TRBJ1-6): NAGVMQNPRHLVRRRGQEARLRCSPMKGHSHVYWYRQLPEEGLKFMVYLQKENIIDESGMPKERFSAEFPKEGPSILRIQQVVRGDSAAYFCASSDRYDNSPLHFGNGTRLTVT.

The chain recombines TRBV11-2 with TRBJ2-7; D gene unclear. The ends were cut back, 3 bases at V and 3 bases at J, with 15 bases in the middle. This CDR3 spans 15 amino acids. CDR1 is SGHAT and CDR2 is FQNNGV in the germline V gene. The CDR3 DNA sequence: TGTGCCAGCAGCTTCCCCCTAAGGCCCGACTACGAGCAGTACTTC. Its translation is CASSFPLRPDYEQYF.

This sequence joins TRBV9 and TRBJ2-1; no clear D gene. CDR1 is SGDLS, CDR2 YYNGEE, per germline. The CDR3 spans 16 residues. V lost 0 bases, J lost 0 bases, and 10 bases lay in between. The CDR3 DNA sequence: TGTGCCAGCAGCGTAGATGCTAGGAGCTCCTACAATGAGCAGTTCTTC. Its translation: CASSVDARSSYNEQFF.

DNA for the CDR3: TGCGCCAGCAGGGTTTCGCTGTCGGGGTTCTACGAGCAGTACTTC. Its translation is CASRVSLSGFYEQYF. The chain combines TRBV5-1 with TRBJ2-7, with D perhaps TRBD2 (5 bases). Deletions cut 5 bases from V and 3 bases from J, with 18 bases between. The CDR3 spans 15 residues. Germline loops: CDR1 SGHRS, CDR2 YFSETQ. The full variable domain, completed using reference TRBV5-1 and TRBJ2-7, is KAGVTQTPRYLIKTRGQQVTLSCSPISGHRSVSWYQQTPGQGLQFLFEYFSETQRNKGNFPGRFSGRQFSNSRSEMNVSTLELGDSALYLCASRVSLSGFYEQYFGPGTRLTVT.

J is TRBJ2-3 and V is TRBV20-1; tentatively, D is TRBD2 (5 bases). Per the germline V gene, CDR1 is DFQATT and CDR2 is SNEGSKA (reference sequence). The germline V and J ends were trimmed by 3 bases and 0 bases, with 10 bases remaining between them. The CDR3 has 14 amino acids. CDR3 region: CSASTGTSTDTQYF. CDR3 DNA: TGCAGTGCTAGTACGGGAACTAGCACAGATACGCAGTATTTT.

The rearrangement uses TRBV5-5 and TRBJ1-2; D may be TRBD1 (6 bases). With 4 bases removed from V and 4 bases from J, the gap between germline ends came to 14 bases. The CDR3 sequence is 14 residues long. Looked up from germline, CDR1 is SGHKS and CDR2 is YYEKEE (reference sequence). In nucleotides, the CDR3 is TGTGCCAGCAGCCACGAAACAGGGATCTATGGCTACACCTTC. Its protein product is CASSHETGIYGYTF.

J is TRBJ2-7 and V is TRBV5-4; 11 bases line up with TRBD2. V lost 4 bases, J lost 3 bases, and 9 bases stayed unmatched. The germline gives CDR1 SGHNT, CDR2 YYREEE (reference sequence). The CDR3 consists of 16 residues. The CDR3 protein is CASSTDPGLAGYEQYF. Written as DNA, the CDR3 is TGTGCCAGCAGCACGGACCCCGGACTAGCGGGCTACGAGCAGTACTTC.

The chain uses TRBV12-3 or TRBV12-4 and TRBJ2-3, with D perhaps matching TRBD2 (6 bases). This CDR3 region has 13 residues. Trimming took 7 bases from V and 6 from J, leaving 14 bases between them. CDR3: CASTGAGPDTQYF. Written as DNA, the CDR3 is TGTGCCAGCACTGGGGCGGGACCGGATACGCAGTATTTT.

V gene TRBV11-2 combines with J gene TRBJ2-7, with 9 positions matching TRBD2. This CDR3 spans 18 amino acids. Germline V gene sequence: CDR1 SGHAT, CDR2 FQNNGV. The V and J ends lost 0 bases and 3 bases, in that order; junction bases with no gene match: 12. The CDR3 region is CASSLDLSRAGGYYEQYF. The CDR3 nucleotides read TGTGCCAGCAGCTTAGATTTGTCACGAGCGGGAGGCTACTACGAGCAGTACTTC. The variable domain in full, with the rest retrieved from reference TRBV11-2 and TRBJ2-7, is EAGVAQSPRYKIIEKRQSVAFWCNPISGHATLYWYQQILGQGPKLLIQFQNNGVVDDSQLPKDRFSAERLKGVDSTLKIQPAKLEDSAVYLCASSLDLSRAGGYYEQYFGPGTRLTVT.